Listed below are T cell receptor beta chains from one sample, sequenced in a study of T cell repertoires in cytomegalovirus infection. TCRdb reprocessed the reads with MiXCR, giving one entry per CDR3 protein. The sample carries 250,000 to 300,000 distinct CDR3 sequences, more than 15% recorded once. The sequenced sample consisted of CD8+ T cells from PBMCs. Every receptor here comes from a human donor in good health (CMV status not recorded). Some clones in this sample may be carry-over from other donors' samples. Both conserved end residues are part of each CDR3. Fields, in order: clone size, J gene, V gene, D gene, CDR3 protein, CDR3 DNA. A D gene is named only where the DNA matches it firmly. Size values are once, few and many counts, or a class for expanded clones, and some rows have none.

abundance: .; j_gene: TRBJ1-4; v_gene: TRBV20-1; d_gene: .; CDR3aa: CSASSGPSWTLAANEKLFF; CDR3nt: TGCAGTGCTAGTTCAGGCCCCAGTTGGACCCTCGCGGCTAATGAAAAACTGTTTTTT
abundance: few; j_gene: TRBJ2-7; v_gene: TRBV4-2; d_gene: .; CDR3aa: CASSQDAPSPTYEQYF; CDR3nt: TGTGCCAGCAGCCAAGATGCTCCGTCGCCGACCTACGAGCAGTACTTC
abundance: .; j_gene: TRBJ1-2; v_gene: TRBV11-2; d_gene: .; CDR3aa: CASSSRGPYGYTF; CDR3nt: TGTGCCAGCAGCAGTAGAGGCCCCTATGGCTACACCTTC
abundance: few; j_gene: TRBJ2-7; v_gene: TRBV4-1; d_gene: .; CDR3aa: CASSQDFTGRSSYEQYF; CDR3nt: TGCGCCAGCAGCCAGGACTTTACAGGGCGCTCCTCCTACGAGCAGTACTTC
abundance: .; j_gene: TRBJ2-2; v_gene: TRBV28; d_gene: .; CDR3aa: CASSSPEMRGGRTGELFF; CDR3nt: TGTGCCAGCAGTTCCCCGGAGATGAGGGGGGGCCGCACCGGGGAGCTGTTTTTT
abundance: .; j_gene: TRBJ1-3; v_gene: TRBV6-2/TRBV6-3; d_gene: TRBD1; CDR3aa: CASSLGTGGPLLSGNTIYF; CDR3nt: TGTGCCAGCAGTCTCGGGACAGGGGGACCACTTCTCTCTGGAAACACCATATATTTT
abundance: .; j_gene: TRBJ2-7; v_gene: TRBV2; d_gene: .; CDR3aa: CASSEGGDPPGPGAYEQYF; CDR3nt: TGTGCCAGCAGTGAAGGAGGGGACCCACCCGGCCCCGGGGCCTACGAGCAGTACTTC
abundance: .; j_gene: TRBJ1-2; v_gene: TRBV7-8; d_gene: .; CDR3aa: CASSFGELYGYTF; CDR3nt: TGTGCCAGCAGCTTTGGAGAACTCTATGGCTACACCTTC
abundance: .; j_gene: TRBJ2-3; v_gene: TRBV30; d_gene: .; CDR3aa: CAWTGPGADTQYF; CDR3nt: TGTGCCTGGACAGGACCTGGCGCAGATACGCAGTATTTT
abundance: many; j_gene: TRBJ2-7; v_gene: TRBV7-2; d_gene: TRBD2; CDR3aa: CASSYAVSGGDWSYEQYF; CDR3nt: TGTGCCAGCAGCTATGCAGTTAGCGGGGGAGATTGGTCCTACGAGCAGTACTTC
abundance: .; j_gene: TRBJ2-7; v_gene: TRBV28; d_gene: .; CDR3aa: CASSPAVDSYEQYF; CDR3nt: TGTGCCAGCAGTCCGGCAGTAGATTCCTACGAGCAGTACTTC
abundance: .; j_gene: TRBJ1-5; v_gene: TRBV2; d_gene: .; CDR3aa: CASSDEDGDQPQHF; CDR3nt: TGTGCCAGCAGTGACGAGGACGGAGATCAGCCCCAGCATTTT
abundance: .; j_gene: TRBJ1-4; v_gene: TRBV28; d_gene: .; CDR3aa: CASSAYRPTNEKLFF; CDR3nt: TGTGCCAGCAGTGCGTACCGTCCAACTAATGAAAAACTGTTTTTT
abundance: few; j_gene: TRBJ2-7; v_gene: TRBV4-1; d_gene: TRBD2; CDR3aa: CASSQLLAMDEQYF; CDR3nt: TGCGCCAGCAGCCAACTACTAGCGATGGACGAGCAGTACTTC
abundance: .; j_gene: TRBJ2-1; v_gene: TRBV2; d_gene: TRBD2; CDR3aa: CATWPGLAGGNEQFF; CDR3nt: TGTGCCACCTGGCCGGGGCTAGCGGGGGGAAATGAGCAGTTCTTC
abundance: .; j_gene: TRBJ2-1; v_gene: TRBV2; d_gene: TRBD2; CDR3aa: CASSANPGLAVHEQFF; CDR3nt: TGTGCCAGCAGTGCGAATCCGGGACTAGCAGTACATGAGCAGTTCTTC
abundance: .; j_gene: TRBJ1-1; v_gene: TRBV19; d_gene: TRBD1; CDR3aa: CASSYGTENTEAFF; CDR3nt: TGTGCCAGTAGTTATGGGACAGAGAACACTGAAGCTTTCTTT
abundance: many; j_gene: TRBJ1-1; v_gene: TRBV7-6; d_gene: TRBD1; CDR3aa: CASSPGQGAAEAFF; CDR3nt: TGTGCCAGCAGCCCAGGTCAGGGGGCAGCTGAAGCTTTCTTT
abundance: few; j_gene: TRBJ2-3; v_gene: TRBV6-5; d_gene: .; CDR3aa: CASSSSDTQYF; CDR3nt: TGTGCCAGCAGTTCCTCAGATACGCAGTATTTT
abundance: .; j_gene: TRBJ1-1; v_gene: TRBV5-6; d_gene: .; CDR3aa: CASSYYSSSTEAFF; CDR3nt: TGTGCCAGCAGCTATTATTCTAGCAGCACTGAAGCTTTCTTT
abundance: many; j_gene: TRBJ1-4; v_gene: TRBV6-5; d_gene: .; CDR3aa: CASSYGGRLGHLAGNEKLFF; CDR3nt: TGTGCCAGCAGTTACGGGGGCCGTTTGGGACACTTAGCAGGAAATGAAAAACTGTTTTTT
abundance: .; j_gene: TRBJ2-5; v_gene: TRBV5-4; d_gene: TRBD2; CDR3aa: CASSLVGSGGHQATQYF; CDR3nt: TGTGCCAGCAGCTTGGTGGGTAGCGGGGGCCACCAAGCGACCCAGTACTTC
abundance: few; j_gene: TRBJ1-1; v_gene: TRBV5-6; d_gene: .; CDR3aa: CASSQVDTEAFF; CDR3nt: TGTGCCAGCAGCCAAGTCGACACTGAAGCTTTCTTT
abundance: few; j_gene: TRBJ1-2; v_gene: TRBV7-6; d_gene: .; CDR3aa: CASSANLRRNSRANYGYTF; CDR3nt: TGTGCCAGCAGCGCCAACTTACGACGAAACAGTAGAGCTAACTATGGCTACACCTTC
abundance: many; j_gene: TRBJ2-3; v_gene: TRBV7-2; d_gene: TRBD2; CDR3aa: CASSLVPSGATDTQYF; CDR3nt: TGTGCCAGCAGCTTAGTTCCTAGCGGGGCCACAGATACGCAGTATTTT
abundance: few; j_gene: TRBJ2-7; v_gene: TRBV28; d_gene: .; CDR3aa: CASSSHPIQGPYEQYF; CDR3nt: TGTGCCAGCAGTTCCCACCCTATACAGGGACCCTACGAGCAGTACTTC
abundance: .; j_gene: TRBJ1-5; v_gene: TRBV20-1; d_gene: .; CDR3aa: CSASEPTGTNQPQHF; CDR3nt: TGCAGTGCTAGCGAGCCGACAGGCACGAATCAGCCCCAGCATTTT
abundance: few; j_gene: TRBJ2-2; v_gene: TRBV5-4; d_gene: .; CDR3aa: CASTEGFSTGELFF; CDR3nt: TGTGCCAGCACCGAGGGTTTCTCCACCGGGGAGCTGTTTTTT
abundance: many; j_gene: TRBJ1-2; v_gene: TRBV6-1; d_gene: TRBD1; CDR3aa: CASSEQPGQGVPYGYTF; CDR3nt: TGTGCCAGCAGTGAACAGCCGGGACAGGGGGTGCCCTATGGCTACACCTTC
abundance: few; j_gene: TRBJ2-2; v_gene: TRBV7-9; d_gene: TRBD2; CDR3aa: CASSPPWDEAGATGELFF; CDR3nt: TGTGCCAGCAGCCCCCCCTGGGATGAAGCGGGAGCCACCGGGGAGCTGTTTTTT
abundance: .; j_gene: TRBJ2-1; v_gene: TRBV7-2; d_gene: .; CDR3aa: CASSYEVGADNEQFF; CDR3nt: TGTGCCAGCAGCTACGAAGTTGGGGCGGACAATGAGCAGTTCTTC
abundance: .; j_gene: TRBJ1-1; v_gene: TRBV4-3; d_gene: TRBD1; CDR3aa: CASSHSLDRANTEAFF; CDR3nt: TGCGCCAGCAGCCATAGTCTGGACAGGGCGAACACTGAAGCTTTCTTT
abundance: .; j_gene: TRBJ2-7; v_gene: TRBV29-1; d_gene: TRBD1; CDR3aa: CSVETGDLYEQYF; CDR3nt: TGCAGCGTTGAGACAGGGGACCTCTACGAGCAGTACTTC
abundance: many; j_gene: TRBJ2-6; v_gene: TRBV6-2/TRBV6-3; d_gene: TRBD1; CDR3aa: CASRQGQGATGANVLTF; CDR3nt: TGTGCCAGCAGACAAGGACAGGGCGCCACTGGGGCCAACGTCCTGACTTTC
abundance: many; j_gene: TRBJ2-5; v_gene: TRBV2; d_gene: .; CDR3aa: CASSVDDGKETQYF; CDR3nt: TGTGCCAGCAGTGTTGACGACGGGAAAGAGACCCAGTACTTC
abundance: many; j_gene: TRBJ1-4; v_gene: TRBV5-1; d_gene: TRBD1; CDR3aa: CASSPQNRGPEKLFF; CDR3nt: TGCGCCAGCAGCCCGCAGAACAGGGGGCCTGAAAAACTGTTTTTT
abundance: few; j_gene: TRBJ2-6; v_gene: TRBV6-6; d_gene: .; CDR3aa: CASNRIGGQHSGANVLTF; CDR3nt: TGTGCCAGCAATCGAATCGGCGGGCAACACTCTGGGGCCAACGTCCTGACTTTC
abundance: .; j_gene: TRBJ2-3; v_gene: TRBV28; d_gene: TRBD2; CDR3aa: CASRPGLAGTDTQYF; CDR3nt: TGTGCCAGCAGGCCGGGACTAGCGGGCACAGATACGCAGTATTTT
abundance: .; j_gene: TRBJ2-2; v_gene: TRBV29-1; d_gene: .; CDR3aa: CSARDSGAGELFF; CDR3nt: TGCAGCGCGAGGGACTCGGGGGCCGGGGAGCTGTTTTTT
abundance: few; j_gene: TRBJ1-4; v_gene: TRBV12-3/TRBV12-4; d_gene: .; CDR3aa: CASSQRFRDGYEKLFF; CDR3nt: TGTGCCAGCAGTCAACGGTTTAGGGATGGATATGAAAAACTGTTTTTT
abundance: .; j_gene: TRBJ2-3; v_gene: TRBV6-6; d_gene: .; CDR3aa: CASRAQGTDTQYF; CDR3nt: TGTGCCAGCAGAGCACAGGGCACAGATACGCAGTATTTT
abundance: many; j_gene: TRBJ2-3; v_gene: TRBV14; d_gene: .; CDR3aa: CASSPPPRDSSTDTQYF; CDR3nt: TGTGCCAGCAGCCCTCCACCCCGGGACTCCAGCACAGATACGCAGTATTTT
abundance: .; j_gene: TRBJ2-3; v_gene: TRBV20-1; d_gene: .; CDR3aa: CSAHAMGARTDTQYF; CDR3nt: TGCAGTGCCCACGCGATGGGGGCTCGCACAGATACGCAGTATTTT
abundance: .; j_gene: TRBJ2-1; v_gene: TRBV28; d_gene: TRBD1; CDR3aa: CASYTGGSYNEQFF; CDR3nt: TGTGCCAGCTATACAGGGGGCTCCTACAATGAGCAGTTCTTC
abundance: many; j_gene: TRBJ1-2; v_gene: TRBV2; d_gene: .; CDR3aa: CASSESGSHYGYTF; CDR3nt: TGTGCCAGCAGTGAGTCCGGCAGCCACTATGGCTACACCTTC
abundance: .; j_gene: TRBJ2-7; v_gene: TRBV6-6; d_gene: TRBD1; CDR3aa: CASSYSPGGSSYEQYF; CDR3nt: TGTGCCAGCAGTTACTCCCCAGGGGGCAGCTCCTACGAGCAGTACTTC
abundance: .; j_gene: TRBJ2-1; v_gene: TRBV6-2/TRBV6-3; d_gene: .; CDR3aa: CASSPWGTEQFF; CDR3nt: TGTGCCAGCAGTCCCTGGGGTACGGAGCAGTTCTTC
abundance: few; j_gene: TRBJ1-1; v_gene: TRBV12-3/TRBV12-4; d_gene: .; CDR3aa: CASIPDPIAFF; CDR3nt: TGTGCCAGCATCCCCGACCCGATCGCTTTCTTT
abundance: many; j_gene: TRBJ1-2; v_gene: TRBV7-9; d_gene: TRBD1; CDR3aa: CASSPRTGSDYGYTF; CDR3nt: TGTGCCAGCAGCCCCCGGACAGGGAGCGACTATGGCTACACCTTC
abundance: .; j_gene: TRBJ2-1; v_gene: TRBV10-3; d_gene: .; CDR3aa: CAISAEGEQFF; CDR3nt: TGTGCCATCAGTGCGGAGGGTGAGCAGTTCTTC
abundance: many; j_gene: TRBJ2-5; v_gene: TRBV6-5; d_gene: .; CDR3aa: CASRLVETQYF; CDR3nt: TGTGCCAGCAGATTAGTGGAGACCCAGTACTTC
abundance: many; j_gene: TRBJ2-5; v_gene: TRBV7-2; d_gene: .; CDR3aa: CASSLVGQNFKETQYF; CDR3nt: TGTGCCAGCAGCTTAGTAGGTCAGAACTTTAAAGAGACCCAGTACTTC
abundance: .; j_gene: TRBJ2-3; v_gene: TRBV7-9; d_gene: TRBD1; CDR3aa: CASSPAFGDSNTDTQYF; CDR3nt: TGTGCCAGCAGTCCTGCTTTTGGGGACAGCAATACAGATACGCAGTATTTT